The sequence of this T cell receptor beta chain was determined in a study of blood T cell repertoires in COVID-19. About the research overall: Some COVID-19 samples were acute and others convalescent; all came from the United States, Italy and Spain. T cells, B-cell-depleted T cells, or PBMCs provided the cDNA or gDNA that served as material.

Seattle enrolled patients during active infection and tracked them longitudinally. Trimming removed 4 bases from V and 1 base from J; junction bases left unmatched: 3. The CDR3 contains 14 residues. In germline, CDR1 is LNHDA, CDR2 SQIVND (reference sequence). This clone has a single count. Original handling: Scientists estimated how many nucleated cells there were by amplifying reference gene primers. This table comes from immunoSEQ multiplex PCR, and its TCRdb copy is limited to in-frame clones, with some not included. That table gives V, J and clone size, and the DNA gave D and trimming. This table has 80,000 to 100,000 clones, 70% to 90% appearing once.

The rearrangement uses TRBV19 and TRBJ1-1; 7 bases align to TRBD1. This sequence originates from a human donor with COVID-19, enrolled during active disease. The donor label of this sample is uncertain. Sequencing was performed on peripheral blood. Here the CDR3 DNA reads TGTGCCAGTAGTACGAGGGACAGGAACACTGAAGCTTTCTTT. It yields the protein CASSTRDRNTEAFF.